The entry below gives a single T cell receptor beta chain sequence along with its context. Original methodology: The authors estimated nucleated cell counts from reference gene primer amplification. Only in-frame clones appear in the TCRdb table, and some are missing; sequencing was by immunoSEQ multiplex PCR. For V, J and clone size, that table is used; D and trimming come from the DNA. The sample comprises 310,000 or so clones, 80% to 95% of which are singletons, and 0.9% to 1.2% rests with the top ten. Germline V gene lookup returns CDR1 LGHNA and CDR2 YNFKEQ. This CDR3 contains 17 residues. Trimming cost V 0 bases and J 7 bases; bases outside gene matches: 11. This specimen belongs to a study of blood T cell repertoires in COVID-19.

The sequencing sample was made of PBMCs or T cells enriched from blood (not recorded which). This TCR was recovered from a woman younger than 45 who had recovered from COVID-19. V usage is TRBV4-2 and J usage is TRBJ2-1; 8 nucleotides line up with TRBD2. The CDR3 loop reads CASSQDFTGGVGNEQFF. The DNA of the CDR3 is TGTGCCAGCAGCCAAGATTTTACGGGAGGGGTAGGGAATGAGCAGTTCTTC.